A single sample gave rise to the 8 T cell receptor beta chains below, sequenced in a study of cytomegalovirus exposure and HLA in healthy donors. Repertoires were generated with immunoSEQ multiplex PCR, while TCRdb's copy carries only in-frame clones and drops some. The sample comprises over 85,000 clones, 84% of which are singletons, and about 12% rests with the top ten. The sample consisted of PBMCs. Receptor source: a woman between 18 and 29 years old in good health and CMV-seropositive.

The chain joins TRBV4-1 to TRBJ2-7; tentatively, D is TRBD1 (6 bases). There are 14 residues in the CDR3. The germline V gene has CDR1 MGHRA and CDR2 YSYEKL. Trimming took 0 bases from V and 6 from J, leaving 12 bases between them. CDR3 sequence reads: CASSQDLQGREQYF. CDR3 coding DNA: TGCGCCAGCAGCCAAGATCTTCAGGGGCGCGAGCAGTACTTC.

V usage is TRBV6-5 and J usage is TRBJ1-1; no clear D gene. V lost 8 bases and J lost 1, with 11 bases in between. CDR1 and CDR2 from the germline V gene are MNHEY and SVGAGI. The CDR3 sequence is 13 residues long. The CDR3 DNA sequence: TGTGCCAGCGCTATCCCACCGAACACTGAAGCTTTCTTT. As protein: CASAIPPNTEAFF.

V usage is TRBV7-2 and J usage is TRBJ1-3; 9 nucleotides agree with TRBD1. The germline V gene encodes CDR1 SGHTA and CDR2 FQGNSA. CDR3 size: 16 residues. Trimming took 5 bases from V and 4 from J; bases not matched to a gene: 9. The CDR3 sequence: CASSDPGTGKGNTIYF. In nucleotides, the CDR3 is TGTGCCAGCAGCGACCCCGGGACAGGGAAGGGAAACACCATATATTTT.

The chain links TRBV6-6 to TRBJ1-6; TRBD1 agrees at 7 bases. The germline CDR1 and CDR2 sequences are MNHNY and SVGAGI (reference sequence). The CDR3 is 15 amino acids. The trim removed 4 bases at V and 8 bases at J, leaving 8 bases unmatched. As DNA, the CDR3 is TGTGCCAGCAGTTTATTGGGTACAGGGGATTCACCCCTCCACTTT. Amino acids: CASSLLGTGDSPLHF.

The gene calls are TRBV19 and TRBJ2-1, with 8 positions matching TRBD2. The V segment lost 9 bases and the J segment 4 bases; nucleotides outside the gene matches: 14. The CDR3 is 16 amino acids. Germline V gene lookup returns CDR1 LNHDA and CDR2 SQIVND (reference sequence). CDR3 nucleotide sequence: TGTGCCAGCCGGCATACCATAGCGGGGAATTACAATGAGCAGTTCTTC. Protein product: CASRHTIAGNYNEQFF.

The chain couples TRBV30 to TRBJ2-2, with a possible D match to TRBD2 (6 bases). Germline values: CDR1 GTSNPN, CDR2 SVGIG (reference sequence). Trimming stripped 0 bases from V and 9 bases from J, with 11 bases between. This CDR3 has 13 amino acids. DNA for the CDR3: TGTGCCTGGAGTGTATCGGGGGTCCGGGAGCTGTTTTTT. Its translation is CAWSVSGVRELFF.

The chain combines TRBV6-5 with TRBJ2-7, with 8 bases aligning to TRBD1. Germline lookup yields CDR1 MNHEY and CDR2 SVGAGI. V shed 4 bases and J 4 bases; nucleotides not matched to a gene: 6. The CDR3 extends over 14 amino acids. The CDR3 loop is CASSLGRGRYEQYF. CDR3 sequence (DNA): TGTGCCAGCAGTTTAGGCAGGGGGCGGTACGAGCAGTACTTC.

The chain links TRBV7-7 to TRBJ1-3; perhaps TRBD1 as D (6 bases). V dropped 8 bases and J dropped 4 bases, with 9 bases sitting between them. Germline V gene data show CDR1 as SSHAT and CDR2 as FNYEAQ (reference sequence). CDR3 size: 12 residues. The CDR3: CASGDNGNTIYF. CDR3 in DNA: TGTGCCAGCGGGGACAACGGAAACACCATATATTTT. Full variable domain (outside the CDR3, taken from reference TRBV7-7 and TRBJ1-3): GAGVSQSPRYKVTKRGQDVTLRCDPISSHATLYWYQQALGQGPEFLTYFNYEAQPDKSGLPSDRFSAERPEGSISTLTIQRTEQRDSAMYRCASGDNGNTIYFGEGSWLTVV.